The following is a T cell receptor beta chain sequence with its context. Its recognized antigen is unknown. Base qualities are not provided; no much larger clone lies one nucleotide away. This record belongs to a study of OX40 agonist ivuxolimab in advanced cancers. Background on the whole study: Ivuxolimab was a fully human IgG2 agonistic monoclonal antibody targeting the costimulatory receptor OX40 (CD134). Intravenous ivuxolimab was administered to patients every 2 weeks at six dose levels: 0.01, 0.1, 0.3, 1.5, 3 and 10 mg/kg. Of the approximately 50 patients in dose escalation, some 20 had hepatocellular carcinoma, some 15 had melanoma, 9 had renal cell carcinoma and 9 had head and neck cancer. In the dose-escalation cohort, 82.7% of patients were male, and the mean age was about 55 years, with a range of roughly 20 to 80. Prior anti-PD-1, anti-PD-L1 or anti-CTLA-4 therapy was permitted, and 40% of dose-escalation patients had received checkpoint inhibitors. Partial responses occurred in three dose-escalation patients: two with cutaneous melanoma and one with hepatocellular carcinoma. Peripheral TCRbeta sequencing aimed to test whether ivuxolimab altered TCR sequence diversity and caused clonal T-cell expansion. The paper reports the monotherapy dose-escalation portion (N = 52 patients) of the phase I ivuxolimab trial.

Patients with a history of autoimmune disease or receiving systemic immunosuppression were excluded from the trial. Peripheral blood for TCR sequencing was collected from all dose cohorts at baseline, on cycle 4 day 1, and on cycle 7 day 1. Samples were obtained from an open-label, multicenter, first-in-human phase I dose-escalation trial of ivuxolimab. Adults with locally advanced or metastatic melanoma, renal cell carcinoma, hepatocellular carcinoma or head and neck squamous cell carcinoma were enrolled in the trial. Before TCR sequencing, CD4+ T cells and CD8+ T cells were sorted from peripheral blood as separate populations. Study-wide findings and limitations: At doses of 0.1 to 3.0 mg/kg, clonal expansion of both CD4+ and CD8+ T cells in blood was seen between baseline and week 6. Low levels of normalized T-cell clonal expansion were also seen in some nonresponding patients. On average, CD8+ T cells showed more expanded clones than CD4+ T cells after ivuxolimab. In the 0.1-3.0 mg/kg groups, partial responders were among the patients with the lowest normalized peripheral clonal expansion, particularly in CD8+ T cells. Which antigens the clonally expanded peripheral T cells were specific for was not determined.

The germline V gene provides CDR1 SNHLY and CDR2 FYNNEI. Inclusive of the bounding cysteine and phenylalanine, the CDR3 is 16 residues long. Only the CDR3 region is kept as DNA, spanning 48 bases read in frame from base 1. Relative to germline, V is 8 bases shorter and J is 0 bases shorter, with 19 bases between their ends. To sequence the TCRbeta CDR3 region, genomic DNA was isolated from the sorted cells. The immunoSEQ Assay was used to sequence the TCRbeta CDR3 regions. In TCRdb, the immuneACCESS table is reduced to in-frame sequences with V and J assigned. These tables do not hold every clone; where another copy was compared, an unresolved V gene accounts for under half, and the others remain unexplained. The sample table shows some 70,000 clones, and approximately 90% are seen once. The ten largest account for around 2.2% of the sample.

The sequence joins TRBV2 to TRBJ1-2, with a weak D call of TRBD1 (6 bases match). Specimen: CD4+ or CD8+ T cells sorted from blood, collected in a trial of the OX40 agonist ivuxolimab. The TCR was taken from an adult with an advanced solid tumor such as melanoma, head and neck, liver or kidney cancer. The sequenced DNA: TGTGCCAGCCATTCGGCCCAGGGGTCTTCTAACTATGGCTACACCTTC. This yields the protein CASHSAQGSSNYGYTF. With the rest looked up from the reference TRBV2 and TRBJ1-2 genes rather than sequenced, the full variable domain is EPEVTQTPSHQVTQMGQEVILRCVPISNHLYFYWYRQILGQKVEFLVSFYNNEISEKSEIFDDQFSVERPDGSNFTLKIRSTKLEDSAMYFCASHSAQGSSNYGYTFGSGTRLTVV.